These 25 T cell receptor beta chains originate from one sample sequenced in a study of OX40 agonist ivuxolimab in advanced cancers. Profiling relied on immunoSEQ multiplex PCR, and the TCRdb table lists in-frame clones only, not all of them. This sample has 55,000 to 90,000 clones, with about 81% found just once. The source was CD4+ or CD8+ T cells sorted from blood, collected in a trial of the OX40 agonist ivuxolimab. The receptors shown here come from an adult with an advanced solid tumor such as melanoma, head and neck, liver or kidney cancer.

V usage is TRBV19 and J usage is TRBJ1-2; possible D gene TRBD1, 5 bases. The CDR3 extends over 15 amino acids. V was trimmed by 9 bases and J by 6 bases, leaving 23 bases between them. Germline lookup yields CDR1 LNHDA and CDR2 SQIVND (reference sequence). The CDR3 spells CASLEPQENPHGYTF. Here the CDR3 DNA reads TGTGCCAGCTTAGAACCACAGGAAAATCCCCATGGCTACACCTTC.

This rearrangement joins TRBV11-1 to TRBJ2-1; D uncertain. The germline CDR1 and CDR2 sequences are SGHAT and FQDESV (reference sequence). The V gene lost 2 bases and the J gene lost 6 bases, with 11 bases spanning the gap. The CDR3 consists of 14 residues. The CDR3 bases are TGTGCCAGCAGCTTAAATGGCTTCCTCAATGAGCAGTTCTTC. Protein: CASSLNGFLNEQFF.

CDR3 residues: CASSRTQNSPLHF. The CDR3 bases are TGTGCCAGCAGTCGCACTCAGAATTCACCCCTCCACTTT. The chain carries TRBV6-5 and TRBJ1-6; no reliable D call. V was shortened by 5 bases and J by 7 bases, with 9 bases between the two germline ends. The length of the CDR3 is 13 residues. Germline-derived CDR1 and CDR2 are MNHEY and SVGAGI.

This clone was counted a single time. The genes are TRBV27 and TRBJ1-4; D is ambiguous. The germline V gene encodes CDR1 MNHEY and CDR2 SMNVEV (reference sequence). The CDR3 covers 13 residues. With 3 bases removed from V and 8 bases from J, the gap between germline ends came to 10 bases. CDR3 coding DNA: TGTGCCAGCAGTTTTACTAAAACCGAAAAACTGTTTTTT. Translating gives CASSFTKTEKLFF.

The CDR3: CASRAPGGADYGYTF. CDR3 in DNA: TGTGCCAGTAGGGCCCCAGGGGGCGCCGACTATGGCTACACCTTC. This rearrangement joins TRBV19 to TRBJ1-2, with 8 bases identical to TRBD1. V shed 6 bases, J shed 3 bases, and the junction held 9 bases outside the gene matches. This CDR3 is 15 amino acids long. Germline V gives CDR1 LNHDA, CDR2 SQIVND (reference sequence).

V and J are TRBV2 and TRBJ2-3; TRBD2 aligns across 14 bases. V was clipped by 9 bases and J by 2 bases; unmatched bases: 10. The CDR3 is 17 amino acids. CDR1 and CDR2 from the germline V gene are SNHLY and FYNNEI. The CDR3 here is CARGLAGVHGYTDTQYF. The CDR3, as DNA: TGTGCCAGGGGACTAGCGGGGGTCCATGGGTACACAGATACGCAGTATTTT.

The CDR3 DNA reads TGTGCCAGTAGTACCAGACGGATGGAAGTCGCGAACACCGGGGAGCTGTTTTTT. Its protein is CASSTRRMEVANTGELFF. This chain uses TRBV19 with TRBJ2-2; no firm D call. Germline assignment: CDR1 LNHDA and CDR2 SQIVND (reference sequence). This CDR3 has 18 amino acids. V shed 4 bases and J shed 0 bases, with 18 bases lying between them.

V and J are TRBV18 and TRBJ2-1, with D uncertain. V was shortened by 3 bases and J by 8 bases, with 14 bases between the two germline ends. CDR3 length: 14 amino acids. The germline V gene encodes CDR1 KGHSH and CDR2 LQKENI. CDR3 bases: TGTGCCAGCTCACCCGGGCTAAGAAGGGATGAGCAGTTCTTC. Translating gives CASSPGLRRDEQFF. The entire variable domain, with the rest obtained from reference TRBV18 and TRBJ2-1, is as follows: NAGVMQNPRHLVRRRGQEARLRCSPMKGHSHVYWYRQLPEEGLKFMVYLQKENIIDESGMPKERFSAEFPKEGPSILRIQQVVRGDSAAYFCASSPGLRRDEQFFGPGTRLTVL.

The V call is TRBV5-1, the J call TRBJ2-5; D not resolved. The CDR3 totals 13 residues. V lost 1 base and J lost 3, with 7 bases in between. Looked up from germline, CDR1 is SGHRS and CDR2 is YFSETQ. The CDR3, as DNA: TGCGCCAGCAGCTTGCCGCGAGAAGAGACCCAGTACTTC. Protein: CASSLPREETQYF.

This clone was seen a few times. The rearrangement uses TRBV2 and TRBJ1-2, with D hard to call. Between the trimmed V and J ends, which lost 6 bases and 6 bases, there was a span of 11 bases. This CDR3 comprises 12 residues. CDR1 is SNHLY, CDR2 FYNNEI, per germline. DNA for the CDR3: TGTGCCAGCAGCTCCCGGGTTGATGGCTACACCTTC. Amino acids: CASSSRVDGYTF.

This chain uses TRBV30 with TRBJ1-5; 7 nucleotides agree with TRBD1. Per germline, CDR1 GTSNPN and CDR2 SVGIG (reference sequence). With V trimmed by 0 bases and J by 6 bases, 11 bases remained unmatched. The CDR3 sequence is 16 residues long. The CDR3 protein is CAWSVPRTGDRQPQHF. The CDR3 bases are TGTGCCTGGAGTGTACCCAGAACAGGGGATCGTCAGCCCCAGCATTTT.

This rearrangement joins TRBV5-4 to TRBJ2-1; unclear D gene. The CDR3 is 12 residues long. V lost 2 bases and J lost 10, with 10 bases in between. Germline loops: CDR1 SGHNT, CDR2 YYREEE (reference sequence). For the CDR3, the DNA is TGTGCCAGCAGCTTCGCTCCTACAGAGCAGTTCTTC. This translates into CASSFAPTEQFF.

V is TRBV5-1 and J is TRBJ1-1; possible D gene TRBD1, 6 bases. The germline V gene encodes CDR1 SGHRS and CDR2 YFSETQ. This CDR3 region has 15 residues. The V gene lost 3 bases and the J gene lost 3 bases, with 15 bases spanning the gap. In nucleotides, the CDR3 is TGCGCCAGCAGCTCTGGCAACAGGGAGTACACTGAAGCTTTCTTT. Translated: CASSSGNREYTEAFF.

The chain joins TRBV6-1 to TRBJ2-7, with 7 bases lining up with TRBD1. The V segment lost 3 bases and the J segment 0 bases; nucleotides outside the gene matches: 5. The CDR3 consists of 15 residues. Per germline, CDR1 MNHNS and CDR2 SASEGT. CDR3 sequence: CASSDPTGFSYEQYV. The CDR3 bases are TGTGCCAGCAGTGACCCGACAGGGTTCTCCTACGAGCAGTACGTC.

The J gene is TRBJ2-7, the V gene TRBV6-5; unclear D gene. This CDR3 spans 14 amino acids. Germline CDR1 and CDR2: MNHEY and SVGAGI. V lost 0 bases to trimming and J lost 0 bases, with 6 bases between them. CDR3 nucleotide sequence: TGTGCCAGCAGTTACTCCTCGAGCTCCTACGAGCAGTACTTC. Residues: CASSYSSSSYEQYF.

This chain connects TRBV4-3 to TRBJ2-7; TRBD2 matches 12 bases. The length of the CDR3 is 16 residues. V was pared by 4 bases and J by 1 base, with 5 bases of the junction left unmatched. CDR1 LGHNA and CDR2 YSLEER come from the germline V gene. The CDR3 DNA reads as TGCGCCAGCAGCCCCGGACTAGCGGGAACATCCTACGAGCAGTACTTC. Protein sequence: CASSPGLAGTSYEQYF.

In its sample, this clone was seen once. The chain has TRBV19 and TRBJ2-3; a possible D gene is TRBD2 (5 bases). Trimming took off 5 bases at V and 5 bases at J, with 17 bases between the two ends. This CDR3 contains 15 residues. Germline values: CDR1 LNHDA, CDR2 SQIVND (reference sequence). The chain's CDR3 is CASSSPREGQDTQYF. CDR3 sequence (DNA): TGTGCCAGTAGTTCCCCCCGAGAGGGCCAAGATACGCAGTATTTT.

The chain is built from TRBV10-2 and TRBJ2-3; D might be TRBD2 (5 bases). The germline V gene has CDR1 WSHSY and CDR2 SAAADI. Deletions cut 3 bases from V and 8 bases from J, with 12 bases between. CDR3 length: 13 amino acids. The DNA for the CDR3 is TGCGCCAGCAGTGAATTTGGCGGAGGTACGCAGTATTTT. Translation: CASSEFGGGTQYF.

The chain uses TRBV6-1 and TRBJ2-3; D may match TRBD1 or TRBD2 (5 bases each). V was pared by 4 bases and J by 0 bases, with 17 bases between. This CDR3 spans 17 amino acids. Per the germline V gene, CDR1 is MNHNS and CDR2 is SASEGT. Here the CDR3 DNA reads TGTGCCAGCAGTGCTTATATGGGTGGGGGTAGCACAGATACGCAGTATTTT. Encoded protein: CASSAYMGGGSTDTQYF.

The CDR3 DNA reads TGTGCCAGCAGCTTAGCGTTGACAAGCCATGAGCAGTTCTTC. Translation gives CASSLALTSHEQFF. The chain uses TRBV7-9 and TRBJ2-1; unclear D gene. The CDR3 consists of 14 residues. Germline V gene lookup returns CDR1 SEHNR and CDR2 FQNEAQ (reference sequence). With 0 bases removed from V and 8 bases from J, the gap between germline ends came to 11 bases.

The CDR3 loop reads CASTDSGANVLTF. Written as DNA, the CDR3 is TGTGCCAGCACGGACTCTGGGGCCAACGTCCTGACTTTC. The chain combines TRBV6-5 with TRBJ2-6; D gene uncertain. CDR1 is MNHEY, CDR2 SVGAGI, per germline. Trimming removed 7 bases from V and 0 bases from J, with 4 bases in between. This CDR3 has 13 residues.

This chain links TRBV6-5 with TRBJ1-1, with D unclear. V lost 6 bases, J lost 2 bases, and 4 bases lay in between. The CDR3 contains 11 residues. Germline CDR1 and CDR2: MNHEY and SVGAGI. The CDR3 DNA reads TGTGCCAGCAGCAAAAACACTGAAGCTTTCTTT. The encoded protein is CASSKNTEAFF.

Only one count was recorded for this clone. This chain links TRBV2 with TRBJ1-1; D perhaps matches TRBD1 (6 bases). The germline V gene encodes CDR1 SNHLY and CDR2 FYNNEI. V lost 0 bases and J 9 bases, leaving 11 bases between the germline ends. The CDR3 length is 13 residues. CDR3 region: CASSEAGGSQAFF. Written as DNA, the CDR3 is TGTGCCAGCAGTGAAGCGGGGGGCTCGCAAGCTTTCTTT.

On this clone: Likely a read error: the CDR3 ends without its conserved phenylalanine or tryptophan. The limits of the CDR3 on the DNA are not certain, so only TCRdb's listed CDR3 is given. CDR3 protein: CAWSVSQTAYI. The chain carries TRBV30 and TRBJ1-2; TRBD1 is the table's D call and was not checked against the DNA. Germline assignment: CDR1 GTSNPN and CDR2 SVGIG (reference sequence). The CDR3 numbers 11 amino acids, ends counted.

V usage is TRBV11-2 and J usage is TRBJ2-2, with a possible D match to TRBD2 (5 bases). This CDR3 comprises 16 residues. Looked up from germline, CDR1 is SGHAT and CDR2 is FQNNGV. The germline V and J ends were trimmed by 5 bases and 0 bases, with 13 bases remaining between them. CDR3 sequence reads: CASSPRGAANTGELFF. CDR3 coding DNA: TGTGCCAGCAGCCCCCGGGGAGCCGCGAACACCGGGGAGCTGTTTTTT. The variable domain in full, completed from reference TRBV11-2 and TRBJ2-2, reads EAGVAQSPRYKIIEKRQSVAFWCNPISGHATLYWYQQILGQGPKLLIQFQNNGVVDDSQLPKDRFSAERLKGVDSTLKIQPAKLEDSAVYLCASSPRGAANTGELFFGEGSRLTVL.